This TCR beta chain was recovered during a study of T cell clonotyping in hematopoietic cell transplantation. Samples: about 28 days before transplant, then days 30, 100 and 180 after. Data came from immunoSEQ multiplex PCR; TCRdb stores just in-frame clones and leaves some out. The sample has about 5,700 clones, more than 85% seen once; the top ten hold about half. The TCR sequence derives from a female patient aged 50-60 years who had an allogeneic stem cell transplant from an unrelated donor, so T cells may come from the graft donor. Some clones in this sample may be carry-over from other donors' samples. The sequenced sample was peripheral blood mononuclear cells, obtained 100 days after allogeneic stem cell transplant.

In DNA form, the CDR3 reads TGTGCCAGCAGCCGACAGGGGGCCCACGAGCAGTACTTC. This translates into CASSRQGAHEQYF. This rearrangement joins TRBV2 to TRBJ2-7, with 10 bases identical to TRBD1. The CDR3 covers 13 residues. Trimming removed 6 bases from V and 5 bases from J; junction bases left unmatched: 4. Germline V CDR1 and CDR2: SNHLY, FYNNEI.